Each of the 27 T cell receptor beta chains below was sequenced from the same sample in a study of cytomegalovirus exposure and HLA in healthy donors. The method was immunoSEQ multiplex PCR; TCRdb's version includes in-frame clones alone and lacks a portion of them. The data contain about 74,000 clones, approximately 93% of them singletons. The sequenced material came from PBMCs. These receptors came from a man aged 18 to 35 in good health and CMV-seropositive.

V usage is TRBV11-3 and J usage is TRBJ2-7, with 11 bases identical to TRBD2. V gave up 4 bases and J gave up 0 bases; unmatched junction bases: 11. Germline CDR1 SGHNT, CDR2 YENEEA. CDR3 length: 18 amino acids. The DNA for the CDR3 is TGTGCCAGCAGCTCCCCCTTGCCGGGACTAGCGGACTCCTACGAGCAGTACTTC. This translates into CASSSPLPGLADSYEQYF.

This clone was counted a single time. The CDR3 sequence: CASSPSWGGDTQYF. The DNA of the CDR3 is TGTGCCAGCAGTCCTTCCTGGGGAGGAGATACGCAGTATTTT. The chain employs TRBV28 and TRBJ2-3, with D possibly TRBD2 on 6 matching bases. The CDR3 extends over 14 amino acids. From germline, CDR1 is MDHEN and CDR2 SYDVKM. V lost 5 bases and J lost 5, with 14 bases in between.

This chain links TRBV9 with TRBJ1-3; D may be TRBD1 (5 bases). With 6 bases removed from V and 5 bases from J, the gap between germline ends came to 18 bases. CDR1 and CDR2 from the germline V gene are SGDLS and YYNGEE. CDR3 length: 15 residues. The DNA of the CDR3 is TGTGCCAGCAATGGGGCCCCAACCCCCAGAAACACCATATATTTT. Translated, it gives CASNGAPTPRNTIYF.

The rearrangement uses TRBV28 and TRBJ2-3; TRBD2 might be the D (6 bases). Deletions cut 1 base from V and 5 bases from J, with 13 bases between. The CDR3 spans 15 residues. Germline lookup yields CDR1 MDHEN and CDR2 SYDVKM. The CDR3 DNA reads as TGTGCCAGCAGTTTATTGGCGCGGGGAGGAGATACGCAGTATTTT. Translated, it gives CASSLLARGGDTQYF.

V usage is TRBV29-1 and J usage is TRBJ2-2, with D unresolved. The germline V gene encodes CDR1 SQVTM and CDR2 ANQGSEA. Trimming cost V 3 bases and J 2 bases, with 10 bases left between them. The CDR3 is 14 amino acids. CDR3 sequence (DNA): TGCAGCGTTGAGCGCCTACCCAACACCGGGGAGCTGTTTTTT. The encoded protein is CSVERLPNTGELFF.

This chain uses TRBV19 with TRBJ2-1; 8 bases are shared with TRBD1. Germline-derived CDR1 and CDR2 are LNHDA and SQIVND (reference sequence). Trimming removed 6 bases from V and 6 bases from J; junction bases left unmatched: 4. The CDR3 extends over 13 amino acids. The CDR3 reads CASRAGGLNEQFF. The CDR3 nucleotides are TGTGCCAGTAGGGCAGGGGGCCTCAATGAGCAGTTCTTC. The full variable domain, in which reference TRBV19 and TRBJ2-1 provide the parts outside the CDR3, is DGGITQSPKYLFRKEGQNVTLSCEQNLNHDAMYWYRQDPGQGLRLIYYSQIVNDFQKGDIAEGYSVSREKKESFPLTVTSAQKNPTAFYLCASRAGGLNEQFFGPGTRLTVL.

The CDR3 region has the DNA TGCAGCCTCCGACAGGGGGCTGACTATGGCTACACCTTC. Protein sequence: CSLRQGADYGYTF. This chain uses TRBV29-1 with TRBJ1-2; 10 positions agree with TRBD1. In germline, CDR1 is SQVTM, CDR2 ANQGSEA. CDR3 length equals 13 residues. Unmatched junction bases numbered 6, after V lost 8 bases and J lost 3 bases. Full variable domain (outside the CDR3, taken from reference TRBV29-1 and TRBJ1-2): SAVISQKPSRDICQRGTSLTIQCQVDSQVTMMFWYRQQPGQSLTLIATANQGSEATYESGFVIDKFPISRPNLTFSTLTVSNMSPEDSSIYLCSLRQGADYGYTFGSGTRLTVV.

This chain uses TRBV5-1 with TRBJ2-2; the match to TRBD2 covers 9 bases. V dropped 0 bases and J dropped 2; count of bases not matched to a gene: 2. Germline assignment: CDR1 SGHRS and CDR2 YFSETQ. The CDR3 sequence is 16 residues long. The CDR3 coding sequence is TGCGCCAGCAGCTTGGGGACTAGCGCAAACACCGGGGAGCTGTTTTTT. Translation gives CASSLGTSANTGELFF.

The gene calls are TRBV9 and TRBJ2-5; TRBD1 is a possible D gene (5 bases). V was clipped by 0 bases and J by 1 base, with 13 bases between them. Germline CDR1 and CDR2: SGDLS and YYNGEE. This CDR3 contains 16 residues. In DNA form, the CDR3 reads TGTGCCAGCAGCGTAGGGTCAGGGTCCCCCCAAGAGACCCAGTACTTC. Protein sequence: CASSVGSGSPQETQYF.

The rearrangement links TRBV5-1 to TRBJ2-7; possibly TRBD2 for D (5 bases). The germline CDR1 and CDR2 sequences are SGHRS and YFSETQ. The CDR3 sequence is 13 residues long. V lost 7 bases, J lost 7 bases, and 18 bases lay in between. The CDR3 region is CASYAGRSGEQYF. In DNA, the CDR3 is TGCGCCAGCTACGCGGGCAGGAGTGGGGAGCAGTACTTC.

The chain combines TRBV9 with TRBJ2-3, with 8 bases aligning to TRBD2. Trimming took 5 bases from V and 3 from J; bases not matched to a gene: 5. This CDR3 spans 14 amino acids. Germline V gives CDR1 SGDLS, CDR2 YYNGEE. In DNA form, the CDR3 reads TGTGCCAGCAGGGCCGGACTAGCTACAGATACGCAGTATTTT. Translating gives CASRAGLATDTQYF.

This chain links TRBV6-6 with TRBJ1-1; tentatively, D is TRBD1 (5 bases). Germline lookup yields CDR1 MNHNY and CDR2 SVGAGI (reference sequence). The CDR3 is made up of 15 amino acids. The V end was cut by 4 bases, the J end by 6 bases, with 18 bases between. The CDR3 bases are TGTGCCAGCAGTTCCTATCGGCAGGGATTCTCTGAAGCTTTCTTT. This translates into CASSSYRQGFSEAFF.

This CDR3 reads CASSRSGTGAENEQFF. The CDR3 DNA reads TGCGCCAGCAGCAGATCCGGGACAGGGGCGGAAAATGAGCAGTTCTTC. V and J are TRBV5-1 and TRBJ2-1; 10 bases match TRBD1. In germline, CDR1 is SGHRS, CDR2 YFSETQ. J gave up 7 bases and V 4 bases, and 11 bases lay outside the gene matches. This CDR3 has 16 amino acids.

CDR3 coding DNA: TGTGCCAGCAGCTTAGAAGCAGGGCCCAAAAACATTCAGTACTTC. Its protein is CASSLEAGPKNIQYF. This chain links TRBV7-9 with TRBJ2-4; perhaps TRBD1 as D (5 bases). The V gene's germline CDR1 is SEHNR and CDR2 FQNEAQ (reference sequence). Trimming left V 1 base short and J 2 bases short, with 9 bases between. The CDR3 contains 15 residues.

This clone was found a few times. The V and J genes are TRBV6-5 and TRBJ2-7; 14 bases are shared with TRBD2. CDR3 length: 15 amino acids. CDR1 is MNHEY, CDR2 SVGAGI, per germline. The J segment lost 5 bases and the V segment lost 2 bases, leaving 2 bases of the junction unmatched. CDR3 sequence reads: CASSYGGLAGDEQYF. Here the CDR3 DNA reads TGTGCCAGCAGTTACGGGGGACTAGCGGGAGACGAGCAGTACTTC.

The chain recombines TRBV2 with TRBJ2-1; 11 bases line up with TRBD2. The CDR3 totals 12 residues. Unmatched junction bases numbered 5, after V lost 8 bases and J lost 11 bases. Germline values: CDR1 SNHLY, CDR2 FYNNEI. CDR3 in DNA: TGTGCCAGCGCGACTAGCGGGAATAAGCAGTTCTTC. This sequence encodes CASATSGNKQFF.

V usage is TRBV13 and J usage is TRBJ1-5, with TRBD1 identical over 7 bases. This CDR3 contains 15 residues. J was trimmed by 5 bases and V by 7 bases; bases with no gene match: 11. CDR1 PRHDT and CDR2 FYEKMQ come from the germline V gene (reference sequence). CDR3 DNA sequence: TGTGCCAGCACCCTTAGGGACAGAGGGGATCAGCCCCAGCATTTT. Residues: CASTLRDRGDQPQHF. The full variable domain, with the rest looked up from reference TRBV13 and TRBJ1-5, is AAGVIQSPRHLIKEKRETATLKCYPIPRHDTVYWYQQGPGQDPQFLISFYEKMQSDKGSIPDRFSAQQFSDYHSELNMSSLELGDSALYFCASTLRDRGDQPQHFGDGTRLSIL.

The gene calls are TRBV19 and TRBJ2-3; D is possibly TRBD2 (6 bases). V lost 3 bases to trimming and J lost 4 bases, with 14 bases between them. This CDR3 contains 15 residues. Per germline, CDR1 LNHDA and CDR2 SQIVND (reference sequence). The CDR3 coding sequence is TGTGCCAGTAGTATCCGACGGGAGCTTCCAGATACGCAGTATTTT. Translated: CASSIRRELPDTQYF.

The V gene is TRBV5-1, the J gene TRBJ2-1; 13 bases match TRBD2. Germline CDR1 SGHRS, CDR2 YFSETQ. The CDR3 spans 17 residues. The junction had 7 bases not matched to a gene; V was cut back by 3 bases and J by 4 bases. The CDR3 spells CASSSRTSGRRYNEQFF. In nucleotides, the CDR3 is TGCGCCAGCAGCTCCCGGACTAGCGGGAGACGGTACAATGAGCAGTTCTTC.

The V and J genes are TRBV6-5 and TRBJ2-2; D call uncertain. The CDR3 is 14 amino acids. The V end lost 2 bases, the J end lost 4 bases, and 8 bases lay between the germline ends. CDR1 is MNHEY and CDR2 is SVGAGI in the germline V gene. CDR3 in amino acids: CASSYLSSTGELFF. The CDR3 bases are TGTGCCAGCAGTTACCTTAGTAGCACCGGGGAGCTGTTTTTT.

The rearrangement joins TRBV28 to TRBJ1-2; weak D call: TRBD1 (5 bases). Germline CDR1 and CDR2: MDHEN and SYDVKM. Trimming took 2 bases from V and 8 from J, leaving 18 bases between them. The length of the CDR3 is 15 residues. DNA for the CDR3: TGTGCCAGCAGTTTAGGGGCCCGGGGGGTAAGGGGCTACACCTTC. Translated, it gives CASSLGARGVRGYTF.

The V gene is TRBV29-1, the J gene TRBJ2-2; 11 nucleotides align to TRBD1. The CDR3 runs 14 residues. Germline V gene sequence: CDR1 SQVTM, CDR2 ANQGSEA. After removal of 7 bases from V and 7 bases from J, the junction contained 8 bases not matched to a gene. CDR3 coding DNA: TGCAGCGCCCCGGGACAGGGGGGTGGCGGGGAGCTGTTTTTT. It translates to CSAPGQGGGGELFF.

The chain combines TRBV2 with TRBJ1-1; D remains ambiguous. CDR3 length equals 14 residues. Germline V gene sequence: CDR1 SNHLY, CDR2 FYNNEI. Trimming took off 7 bases at V and 0 bases at J, with 12 bases between the two ends. CDR3 protein: CASTSGSMNTEAFF. The CDR3 coding sequence is TGTGCCAGCACCTCCGGTTCCATGAACACTGAAGCTTTCTTT.

The rearrangement links TRBV5-1 to TRBJ2-3, with D perhaps TRBD2 (6 bases). Germline V gene sequence: CDR1 SGHRS, CDR2 YFSETQ. This CDR3 has 16 amino acids. Trimming left V 2 bases short and J 4 bases short, with 17 bases between. CDR3 loop: CASSFTNGRAADTQYF. DNA of the CDR3: TGCGCCAGCAGCTTCACTAACGGGAGAGCGGCAGATACGCAGTATTTT.

The chain carries TRBV18 and TRBJ1-5, with D possibly TRBD1 on 5 matching bases. Trimming took 2 bases from V and 6 from J, leaving 20 bases between them. Germline V CDR1 and CDR2: KGHSH, LQKENI. CDR3 size: 17 residues. The CDR3 protein is CASSPVGVAGSPQPQHF. The CDR3 nucleotides are TGTGCCAGCTCACCAGTTGGGGTGGCAGGGTCCCCTCAGCCCCAGCATTTT.

This clone was recorded only once. The gene calls are TRBV11-2 and TRBJ1-1; 9 nucleotides match TRBD1. Germline V lookup: CDR1 SGHAT, CDR2 FQNNGV. The V and J ends lost 3 bases and 5 bases, in that order; junction bases with no gene match: 10. The CDR3 has 16 amino acids. The CDR3 is CASSFRTGVSRTEAFF. The CDR3 DNA reads TGTGCCAGCAGCTTCCGGACAGGGGTTTCGCGAACTGAAGCTTTCTTT.

V gene TRBV5-4 combines with J gene TRBJ1-3, with unresolved D. The germline V gene has CDR1 SGHNT and CDR2 YYREEE (reference sequence). The CDR3 runs 13 residues. The germline V and J ends were trimmed by 1 base and 2 bases, with 4 bases remaining between them. The chain's CDR3 is CASSLFTGNTIYF. The CDR3, as DNA: TGTGCCAGCAGCTTGTTCACTGGAAACACCATATATTTT.